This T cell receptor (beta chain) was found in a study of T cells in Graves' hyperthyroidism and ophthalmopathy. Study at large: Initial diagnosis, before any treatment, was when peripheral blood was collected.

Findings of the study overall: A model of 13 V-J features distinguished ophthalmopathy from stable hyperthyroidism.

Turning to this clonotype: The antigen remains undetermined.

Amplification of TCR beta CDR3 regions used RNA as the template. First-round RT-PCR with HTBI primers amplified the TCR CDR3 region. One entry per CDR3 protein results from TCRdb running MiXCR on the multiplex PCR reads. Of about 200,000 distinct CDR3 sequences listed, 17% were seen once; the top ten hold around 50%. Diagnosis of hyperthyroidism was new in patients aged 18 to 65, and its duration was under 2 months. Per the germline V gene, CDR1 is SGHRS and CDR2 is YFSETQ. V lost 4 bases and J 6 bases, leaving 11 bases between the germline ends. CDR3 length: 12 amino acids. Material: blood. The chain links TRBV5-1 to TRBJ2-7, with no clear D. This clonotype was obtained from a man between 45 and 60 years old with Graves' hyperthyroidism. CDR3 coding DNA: TGCGCCAGCAGCCCACCGACGCTCGAGCAGTACTTC. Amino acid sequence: CASSPPTLEQYF.